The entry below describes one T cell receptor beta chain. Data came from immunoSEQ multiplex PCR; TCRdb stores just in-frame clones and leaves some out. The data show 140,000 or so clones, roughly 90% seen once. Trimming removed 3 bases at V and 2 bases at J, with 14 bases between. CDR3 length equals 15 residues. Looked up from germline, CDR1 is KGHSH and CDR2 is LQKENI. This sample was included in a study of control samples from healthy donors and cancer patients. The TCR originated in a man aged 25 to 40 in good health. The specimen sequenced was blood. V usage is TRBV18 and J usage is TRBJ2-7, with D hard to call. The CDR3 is CASSPQIGSPYEQYF. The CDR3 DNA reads TGTGCCAGCTCACCCCAGATAGGAAGCCCCTACGAGCAGTACTTC.